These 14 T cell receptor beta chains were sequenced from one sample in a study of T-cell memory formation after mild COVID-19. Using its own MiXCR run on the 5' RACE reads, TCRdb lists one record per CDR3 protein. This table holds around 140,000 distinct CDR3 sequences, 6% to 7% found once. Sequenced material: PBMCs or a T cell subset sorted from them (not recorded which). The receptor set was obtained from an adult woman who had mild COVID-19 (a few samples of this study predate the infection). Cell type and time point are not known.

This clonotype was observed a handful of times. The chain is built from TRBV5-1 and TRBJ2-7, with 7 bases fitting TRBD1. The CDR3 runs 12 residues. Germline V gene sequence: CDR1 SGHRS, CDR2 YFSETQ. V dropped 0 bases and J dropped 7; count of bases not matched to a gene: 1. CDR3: CASSLVDREQYF. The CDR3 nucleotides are TGCGCCAGCAGCTTGGTGGACAGGGAGCAGTACTTC.

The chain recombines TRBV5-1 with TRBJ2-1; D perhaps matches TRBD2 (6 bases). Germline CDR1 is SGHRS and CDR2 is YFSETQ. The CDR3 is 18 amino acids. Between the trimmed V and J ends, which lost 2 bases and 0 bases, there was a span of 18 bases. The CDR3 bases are TGCGCCAGCAGCTTCTGGGCAAATCAGCGGGTCTCCTACAATGAGCAGTTCTTC. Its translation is CASSFWANQRVSYNEQFF.

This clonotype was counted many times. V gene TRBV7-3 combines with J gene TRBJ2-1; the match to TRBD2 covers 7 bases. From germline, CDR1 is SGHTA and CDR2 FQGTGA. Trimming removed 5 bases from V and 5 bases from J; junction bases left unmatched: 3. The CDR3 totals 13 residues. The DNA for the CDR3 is TGTGCCAGCAGCCCCAGCGGGGACAATGAGCAGTTCTTC. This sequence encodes CASSPSGDNEQFF.

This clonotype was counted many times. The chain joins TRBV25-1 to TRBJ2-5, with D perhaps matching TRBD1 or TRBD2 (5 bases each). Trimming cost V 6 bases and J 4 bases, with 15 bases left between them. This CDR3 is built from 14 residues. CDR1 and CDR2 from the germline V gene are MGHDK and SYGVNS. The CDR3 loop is CASRLEGVRETQYF. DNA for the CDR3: TGTGCCAGCAGACTAGAAGGGGTTCGAGAGACCCAGTACTTC.

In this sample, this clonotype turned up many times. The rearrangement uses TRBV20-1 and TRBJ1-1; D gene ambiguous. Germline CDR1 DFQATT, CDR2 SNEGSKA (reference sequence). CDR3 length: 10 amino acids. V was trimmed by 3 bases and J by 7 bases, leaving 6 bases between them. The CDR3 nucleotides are TGCAGTGCTAGCCAGATTGAAGCTTTCTTT. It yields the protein CSASQIEAFF.

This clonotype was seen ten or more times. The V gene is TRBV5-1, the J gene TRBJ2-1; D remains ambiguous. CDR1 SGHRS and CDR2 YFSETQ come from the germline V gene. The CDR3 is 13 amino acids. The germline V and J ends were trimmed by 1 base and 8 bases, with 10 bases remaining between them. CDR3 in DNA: TGCGCCAGCAGCTTGAATCCCACATATGAGCAGTTCTTC. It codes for CASSLNPTYEQFF.

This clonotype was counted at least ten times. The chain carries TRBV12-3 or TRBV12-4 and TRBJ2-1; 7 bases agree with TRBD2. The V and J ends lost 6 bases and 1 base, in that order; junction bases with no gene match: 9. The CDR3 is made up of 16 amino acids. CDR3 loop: CASSPVKAGSYNEQFF. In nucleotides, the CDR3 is TGTGCCAGCAGCCCCGTCAAAGCGGGGTCCTACAATGAGCAGTTCTTC.

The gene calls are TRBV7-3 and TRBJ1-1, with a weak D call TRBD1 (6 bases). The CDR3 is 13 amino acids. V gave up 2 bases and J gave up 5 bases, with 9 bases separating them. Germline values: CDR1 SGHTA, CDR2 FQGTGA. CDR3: CASSLLGTTEAFF. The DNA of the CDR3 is TGTGCCAGCAGCTTATTGGGGACAACTGAAGCTTTCTTT.

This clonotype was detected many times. This CDR3 reads CASSYSDRDYEQYF. As DNA, the CDR3 is TGTGCCAGCAGTTACTCGGACAGGGACTACGAGCAGTACTTC. V is TRBV6-5 and J is TRBJ2-7; 8 nucleotides line up with TRBD1. V gave up 0 bases and J gave up 3 bases; unmatched junction bases: 1. The CDR3 runs 14 residues. Germline V gene sequence: CDR1 MNHEY, CDR2 SVGAGI.

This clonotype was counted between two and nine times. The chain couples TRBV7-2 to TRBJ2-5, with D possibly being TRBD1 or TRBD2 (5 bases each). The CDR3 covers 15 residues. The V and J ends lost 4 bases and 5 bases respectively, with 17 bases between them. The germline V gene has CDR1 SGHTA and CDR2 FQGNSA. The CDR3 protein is CASSSRGARTETQYF. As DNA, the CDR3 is TGTGCCAGCAGCTCCCGAGGGGCCCGGACGGAGACCCAGTACTTC.

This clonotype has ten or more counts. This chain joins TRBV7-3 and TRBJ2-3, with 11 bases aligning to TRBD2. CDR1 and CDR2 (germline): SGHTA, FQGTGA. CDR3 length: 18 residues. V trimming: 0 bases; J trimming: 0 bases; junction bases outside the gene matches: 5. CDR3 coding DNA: TGTGCCAGCAGCTTAACCCCACTAGCGGGGGCTAGCACAGATACGCAGTATTTT. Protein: CASSLTPLAGASTDTQYF.

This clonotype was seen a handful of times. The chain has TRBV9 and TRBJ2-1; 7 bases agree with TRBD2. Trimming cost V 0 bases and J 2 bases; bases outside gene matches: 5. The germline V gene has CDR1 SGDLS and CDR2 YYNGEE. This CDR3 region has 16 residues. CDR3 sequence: CASSVVSGTTYNEQFF. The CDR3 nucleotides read TGTGCCAGCAGCGTAGTTTCCGGGACTACCTACAATGAGCAGTTCTTC.

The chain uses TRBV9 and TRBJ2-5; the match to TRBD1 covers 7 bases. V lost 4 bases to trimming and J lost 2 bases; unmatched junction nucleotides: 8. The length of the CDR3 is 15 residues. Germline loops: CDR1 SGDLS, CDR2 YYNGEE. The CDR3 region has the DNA TGTGCCAGCAGCCCTCGACAGGGCTGGCAAGAGACCCAGTACTTC. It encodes CASSPRQGWQETQYF.

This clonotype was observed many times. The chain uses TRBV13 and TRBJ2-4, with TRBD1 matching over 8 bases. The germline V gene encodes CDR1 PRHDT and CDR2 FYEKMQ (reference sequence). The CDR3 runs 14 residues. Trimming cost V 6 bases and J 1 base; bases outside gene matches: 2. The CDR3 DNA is TGTGCCAGCAGGCAGGGGGCGGCCAAAAACATTCAGTACTTC. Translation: CASRQGAAKNIQYF.